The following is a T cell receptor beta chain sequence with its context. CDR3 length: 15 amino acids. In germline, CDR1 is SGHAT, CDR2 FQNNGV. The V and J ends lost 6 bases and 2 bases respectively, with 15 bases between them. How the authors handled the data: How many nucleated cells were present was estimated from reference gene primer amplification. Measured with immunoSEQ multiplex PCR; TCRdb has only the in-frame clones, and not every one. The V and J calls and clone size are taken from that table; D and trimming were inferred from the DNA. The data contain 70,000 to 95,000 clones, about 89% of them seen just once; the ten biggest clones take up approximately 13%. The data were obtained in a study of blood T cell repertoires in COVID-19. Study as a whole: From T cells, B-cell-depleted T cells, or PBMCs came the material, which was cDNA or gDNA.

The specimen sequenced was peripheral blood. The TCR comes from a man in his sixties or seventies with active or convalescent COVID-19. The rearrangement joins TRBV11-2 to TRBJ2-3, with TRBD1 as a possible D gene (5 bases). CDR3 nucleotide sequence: TGTGCCAGCAGAGCAGGGTTCTGGGACACAGATACGCAGTATTTT. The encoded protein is CASRAGFWDTDTQYF.